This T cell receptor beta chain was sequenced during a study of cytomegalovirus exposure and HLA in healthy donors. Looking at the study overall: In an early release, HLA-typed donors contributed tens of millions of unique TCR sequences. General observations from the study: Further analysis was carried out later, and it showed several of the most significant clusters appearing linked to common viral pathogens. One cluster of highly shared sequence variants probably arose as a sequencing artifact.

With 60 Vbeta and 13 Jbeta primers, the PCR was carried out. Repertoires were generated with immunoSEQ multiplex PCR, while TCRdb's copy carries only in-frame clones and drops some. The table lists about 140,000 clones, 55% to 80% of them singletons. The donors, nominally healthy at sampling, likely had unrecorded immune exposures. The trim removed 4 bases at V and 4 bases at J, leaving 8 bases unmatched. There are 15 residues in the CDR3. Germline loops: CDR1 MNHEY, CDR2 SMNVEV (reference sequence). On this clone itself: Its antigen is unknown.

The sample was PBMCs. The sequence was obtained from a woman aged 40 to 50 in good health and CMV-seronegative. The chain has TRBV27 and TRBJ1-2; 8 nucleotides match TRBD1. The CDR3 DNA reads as TGTGCCAGCAGTTCAAGGACAGGGTTTATCTATGGCTACACCTTC. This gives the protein CASSSRTGFIYGYTF.